This TCR beta chain was sequenced during a study of blood T cell repertoires in COVID-19. On the study more broadly: Samples representing acute and convalescent COVID-19 were sourced from the United States, Italy and Spain. In each case, the material was cDNA or gDNA derived from T cells, B-cell-depleted T cells, or PBMCs.

J was trimmed by 2 bases and V by 0 bases; bases with no gene match: 5. The CDR3 has 15 amino acids. The germline V gene has CDR1 SGHDT and CDR2 YYEEEE. A Seattle source enrolled patients during active infection and followed them longitudinally. Authors' methods: Amplified reference gene primers provided the basis for estimating nucleated cell counts. Sequencing was performed with immunoSEQ multiplex PCR; in TCRdb, only in-frame clones are kept and a portion is missing. Clone size and the V and J calls come from that table; the DNA yielded D and trimming. The data show 100,000 to 150,000 clones, 90% seen once.

Specimen: peripheral blood. The V and J genes are TRBV5-6 and TRBJ2-7; 7 bases match TRBD1. The sequence came from a man aged 60 to 75 with COVID-19, enrolled during active disease. This CDR3 is CASSLGRDSPYEQYF. CDR3 in DNA: TGTGCCAGCAGCTTGGGACGGGACAGTCCCTACGAGCAGTACTTC.